A selection of T cell receptor beta chains follows, all from one sample in a study of T cell changes during pregnancy in multiple sclerosis. Assay used: immunoSEQ multiplex PCR; TCRdb lists only in-frame clones, some missing. The profile shows about 93,000 clones, 85% to 95% of them singletons. Specimen: peripheral blood, collected after pregnancy. These receptors were obtained from a female donor with multiple sclerosis, enrolled in a pregnancy study. The CDR3 runs from the conserved cysteine through the conserved F or W. The D gene is left open where the match is weak. Rows may omit the clone size; those that give it use once, few, many or a size class.

D | size | J | V | CDR3 | DNA
TRBD1 | - | TRBJ2-3 | TRBV4-3 | CASSQNGPGQGANTQYF | TGCGCCAGCAGCCAAAACGGCCCGGGACAGGGGGCAAATACGCAGTATTTT
TRBD2 | - | TRBJ2-5 | TRBV30 | CAWSAGLAGGETQYF | TGTGCCTGGAGTGCGGGACTAGCGGGAGGAGAGACCCAGTACTTC
- | - | TRBJ2-3 | TRBV7-6 | CASSLVSGASGTDTQYF | TGTGCCAGCAGCTTAGTATCAGGGGCATCGGGCACAGATACGCAGTATTTT
- | - | TRBJ2-2 | TRBV5-1 | CASSLAGHGPGELFF | TGCGCCAGCAGCTTAGCGGGCCACGGCCCCGGGGAGCTGTTTTTT
TRBD2 | - | TRBJ2-7 | TRBV7-9 | CASSYPAGDAYEQYF | TGTGCCAGCAGCTATCCAGCGGGGGATGCGTACGAGCAGTACTTC
- | - | TRBJ1-3 | TRBV2 | CASSATSGNTIYF | TGTGCCAGCAGTGCTACCTCTGGAAACACCATATATTTT
TRBD1 | - | TRBJ1-1 | TRBV27 | CASSLGQRAFF | TGTGCCAGCAGTTTGGGACAGAGGGCTTTCTTT
TRBD1 | - | TRBJ2-7 | TRBV7-2 | CASSNWDRGYEQYF | TGTGCCAGCAGCAATTGGGACAGAGGCTACGAGCAGTACTTC
TRBD1 | few | TRBJ1-2 | TRBV7-8 | CASSSTGGWSYGYTF | TGTGCCAGCAGCTCTACAGGGGGCTGGAGCTATGGCTACACCTTC
- | - | TRBJ2-7 | TRBV11-2 | CASSFGGPDYEQYF | TGTGCCAGCAGCTTCGGGGGACCCGACTACGAGCAGTACTTC
- | - | TRBJ2-7 | TRBV19 | CASSISSGSTNEQYF | TGTGCCAGTAGTATCTCGTCAGGATCGACGAACGAGCAGTACTTC
TRBD1 | - | TRBJ2-5 | TRBV14 | CASSQVAGGRAQYF | TGTGCCAGCAGCCAAGTAGCAGGGGGCCGGGCCCAGTACTTC
- | - | TRBJ2-7 | TRBV7-3 | CASSLIRKSRRDEQYF | TGTGCCAGCAGCTTAATTCGAAAGTCGAGGCGGGACGAGCAGTACTTC
- | - | TRBJ1-1 | TRBV7-9 | CASSLPKNTEAFF | TGTGCCAGCAGCTTACCCAAGAACACTGAAGCTTTCTTT
- | - | TRBJ2-7 | TRBV7-9 | CASSLRGSGEQYF | TGTGCCAGCAGTCTGAGGGGGAGTGGAGAGCAGTACTTC
- | - | TRBJ1-5 | TRBV19 | CASSIENRLYQPQHF | TGTGCCAGTAGTATAGAGAACAGGCTATATCAGCCCCAGCATTTT
TRBD2 | once | TRBJ2-7 | TRBV30 | CAWSPGLESKGQYF | TGTGCCTGGAGTCCGGGACTAGAAAGCAAGGGGCAGTACTTC
- | - | TRBJ2-7 | TRBV29-1 | CSVGPSSYEQYF | TGCAGCGTTGGTCCGAGCTCCTACGAGCAGTACTTC
- | - | TRBJ2-7 | TRBV2 | CASRLGGPYEQYF | TGTGCCAGCAGGCTCGGAGGGCCGTACGAGCAGTACTTC
TRBD1 | - | TRBJ2-7 | TRBV6-1 | CASSVGTGASYEQYF | TGTGCCAGCAGTGTAGGGACAGGGGCTTCCTACGAGCAGTACTTC
- | - | TRBJ2-5 | TRBV18 | CASSPGQETQYF | TGTGCCAGCTCACCCGGCCAAGAGACCCAGTACTTC
TRBD1 | - | TRBJ1-1 | TRBV18 | CASSPQGAVGTEAFF | TGTGCCAGCTCACCACAGGGGGCAGTGGGTACTGAAGCTTTCTTT